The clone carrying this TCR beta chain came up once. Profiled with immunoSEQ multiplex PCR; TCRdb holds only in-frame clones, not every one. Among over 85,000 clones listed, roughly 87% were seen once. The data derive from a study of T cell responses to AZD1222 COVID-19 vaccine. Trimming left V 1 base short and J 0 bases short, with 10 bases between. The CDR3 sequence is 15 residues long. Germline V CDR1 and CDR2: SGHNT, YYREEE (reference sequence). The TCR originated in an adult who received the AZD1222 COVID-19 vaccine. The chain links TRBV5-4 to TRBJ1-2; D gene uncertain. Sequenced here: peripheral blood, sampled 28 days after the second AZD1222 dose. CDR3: CASSLRTDTNYGYTF. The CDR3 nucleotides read TGTGCCAGCAGCTTGAGGACCGATACTAACTATGGCTACACCTTC. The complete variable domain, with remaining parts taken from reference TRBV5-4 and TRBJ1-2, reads ETGVTQSPTHLIKTRGQQVTLRCSSQSGHNTVSWYQQALGQGPQFIFQYYREEENGRGNFPPRFSGLQFPNYSSELNVNALELDDSALYLCASSLRTDTNYGYTFGSGTRLTVV.